This TCR beta chain stems from a study of OX40 agonist ivuxolimab in advanced cancers. Study overall: A partial response was reached by three patients: one with hepatocellular carcinoma and two with cutaneous melanoma. The study's findings and limits: Those patients achieving a partial response at 0.1-3.0 mg/kg showed among the lowest clonal expansion.

This CDR3 spans 15 amino acids. Germline V lookup: CDR1 GTSNPN, CDR2 SVGIG (reference sequence). V trimming: 1 base; J trimming: 1 base; junction bases outside the gene matches: 6. There are a few counts of this clone. Its antigen is not known. Produced via immunoSEQ multiplex PCR; TCRdb's table is partial and in-frame only. The table records tens of thousands of clones, roughly 91% of them present only once. The sequence came from an adult with an advanced solid tumor such as melanoma, head and neck, liver or kidney cancer. Sequenced here: CD4+ or CD8+ T cells sorted from blood, sampled in a trial of the OX40 agonist ivuxolimab. The chain carries TRBV30 and TRBJ1-1, with 7 bases fitting TRBD1. The CDR3 DNA sequence: TGTGCCTGGAGTGGCGAGGGACAGAGGAACACTGAAGCTTTCTTT. Translated, it gives CAWSGEGQRNTEAFF.